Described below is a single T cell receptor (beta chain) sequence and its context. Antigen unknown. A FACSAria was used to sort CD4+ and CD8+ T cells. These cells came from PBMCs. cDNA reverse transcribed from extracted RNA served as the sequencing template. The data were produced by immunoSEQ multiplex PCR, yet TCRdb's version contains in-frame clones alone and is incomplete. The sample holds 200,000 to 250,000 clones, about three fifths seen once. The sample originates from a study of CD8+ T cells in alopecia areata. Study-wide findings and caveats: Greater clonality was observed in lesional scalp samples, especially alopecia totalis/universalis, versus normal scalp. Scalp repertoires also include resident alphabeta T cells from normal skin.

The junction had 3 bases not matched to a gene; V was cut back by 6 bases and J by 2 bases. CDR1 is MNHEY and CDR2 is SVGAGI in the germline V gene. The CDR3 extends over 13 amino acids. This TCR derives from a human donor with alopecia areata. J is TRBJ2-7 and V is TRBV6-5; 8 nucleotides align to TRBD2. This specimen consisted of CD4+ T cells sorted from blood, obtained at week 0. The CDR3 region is CASRGSGTYEQYF. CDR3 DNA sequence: TGTGCCAGCAGAGGTAGCGGGACCTACGAGCAGTACTTC.